What follows are 21 T cell receptor beta chains derived from one specimen sequenced in a study of T cells in Graves' hyperthyroidism and ophthalmopathy. Amplification yielded TCR beta CDR3 regions, with RNA transcripts as the source. Researchers ran a first-round RT-PCR on the TCR CDR3 using the HTBI primer set. Via MiXCR, TCRdb re-called the multiplex PCR reads, giving one row per CDR3 protein. Counted here are fewer than 850,000 distinct CDR3 sequences, 15% to 20% occurring once; the ten biggest clones make up roughly a sixth. Sequenced input: blood. These receptors were taken from a man aged 45-65 years with Graves' hyperthyroidism.

In its sample, this clonotype was seen many times. The chain joins TRBV28 to TRBJ1-2; D is ambiguous. CDR3 length equals 13 residues. The germline V gene encodes CDR1 MDHEN and CDR2 SYDVKM. CDR3 sequence: CGVWVPEIYGYTF. The CDR3 nucleotides read TGTGGGGTTTGGGTGCCGGAAATCTATGGCTACACCTTC.

J is TRBJ1-2 and V is TRBV20-1; perhaps TRBD1 as D (5 bases). Germline assignment: CDR1 DFQATT and CDR2 SNEGSKA (reference sequence). Trimming shortened V by 3 bases and J by 4 bases, and 15 bases separated the two germline ends. The CDR3 contains 14 residues. Here the CDR3 DNA reads TGCAGTGCTAGTGGGTCAGGGACCGGCTATGGCTACACCTTC. It yields the protein CSASGSGTGYGYTF.

The table lists this clonotype with a few counts. V gene TRBV5-8 combines with J gene TRBJ1-2; weak D call: TRBD1 (6 bases). Germline CDR1 is SGHTS and CDR2 is YDEGEE. The CDR3 consists of 14 residues. Trimming pared 4 bases from V and 1 base from J, leaving 11 bases between. CDR3 DNA sequence: TGTGCCAGCAGCCCGGACAGAAATAACTATGGCTACACCTTC. Translation gives CASSPDRNNYGYTF.

V gene TRBV7-2 combines with J gene TRBJ1-5, with D perhaps TRBD1 (6 bases). CDR3 length equals 15 residues. V lost 2 bases and J lost 7, with 15 bases in between. CDR1 SGHTA and CDR2 FQGNSA come from the germline V gene. CDR3 amino acids: CASSLTRDIEQPQHF. CDR3 DNA: TGTGCCAGCAGCTTAACACGGGACATCGAACAGCCCCAGCATTTT.

This clonotype was found a few times. The chain links TRBV9 to TRBJ1-1, with TRBD1 matching 10 bases. The germline V gene encodes CDR1 SGDLS and CDR2 YYNGEE. The CDR3 has 13 residues. Losses at the gene ends were 4 bases for V and 11 bases for J; bases not matched to a gene: 8. For the CDR3, the DNA is TGTGCCAGCAGCACCGACAGGGGGCAGGTCGCTTTCTTT. It is translated as CASSTDRGQVAFF. The variable domain in full, with the rest retrieved from reference TRBV9 and TRBJ1-1, is DSGVTQTPKHLITATGQRVTLRCSPRSGDLSVYWYQQSLDQGLQFLIQYYNGEERAKGNILERFSAQQFPDLHSELNLSSLELGDSALYFCASSTDRGQVAFFGQGTRLTVV.

This clonotype was counted only a few times. The chain is built from TRBV7-2 and TRBJ2-3; TRBD2 might be the D (5 bases). Trimming took 3 bases from V and 1 from J, leaving 14 bases between them. Per germline, CDR1 SGHTA and CDR2 FQGNSA. This CDR3 has 16 residues. CDR3 protein: CASSLVGGSRTDTQYF. CDR3 coding DNA: TGTGCCAGCAGCTTGGTCGGCGGGTCCCGCACAGATACGCAGTATTTT.

This clonotype was recorded at least ten times. The chain links TRBV28 to TRBJ2-3; weak D call: TRBD2 (5 bases). Germline CDR1 is MDHEN and CDR2 is SYDVKM. The CDR3 has 14 amino acids. Trimming shortened V by 2 bases and J by 4 bases, and 10 bases separated the two germline ends. The CDR3 DNA reads as TGTGCCAGCAGTTTAATTCTAGCCCCAGATACGCAGTATTTT. Translation: CASSLILAPDTQYF. Full variable domain (outside the CDR3, taken from reference TRBV28 and TRBJ2-3): DVKVTQSSRYLVKRTGEKVFLECVQDMDHENMFWYRQDPGLGLRLIYFSYDVKMKEKGDIPEGYSVSREKKERFSLILESASTNQTSMYLCASSLILAPDTQYFGPGTRLTVL.

This sequence joins TRBV7-8 and TRBJ2-4, with unresolved D. V lost 2 bases and J lost 8, with 4 bases in between. The germline V gene encodes CDR1 SGHVS and CDR2 FQNEAQ. The CDR3 is made up of 11 amino acids. The CDR3 region is CASSLKDIQYF. The DNA for the CDR3 is TGTGCCAGCAGCTTAAAAGACATTCAGTACTTC.

A note on this clonotype: At one end, the junction sequence differs from germline, possibly due to a read error. The V gene is TRBV27, the J gene TRBJ2-1; 9 nucleotides line up with TRBD2. The CDR3 totals 15 residues. Germline CDR1 MNHEY, CDR2 SMNVEV (reference sequence). The CDR3: CASMRREGLRGEQSF. The DNA of the CDR3 is TGTGCCAGCATGCGGCGGGAGGGCCTTCGGGGTGAGCAGTCCTTC.

The V gene is TRBV7-9, the J gene TRBJ1-2; D remains ambiguous. CDR3 length: 13 residues. Trimming removed 4 bases at V and 1 base at J, with 7 bases between. The germline V gene encodes CDR1 SEHNR and CDR2 FQNEAQ (reference sequence). This CDR3 reads CASSSDYNYGYTF. The CDR3 nucleotides read TGTGCCAGCAGCTCGGACTATAACTATGGCTACACCTTC.

In its sample, this clonotype was seen many times. This rearrangement joins TRBV7-2 to TRBJ2-1; D not certain. Germline V gene lookup returns CDR1 SGHTA and CDR2 FQGNSA. The V end lost 0 bases, the J end lost 4 bases, and 10 bases lay between the germline ends. The length of the CDR3 is 15 residues. CDR3 DNA: TGTGCCAGCAGCTTAGCGGTGGAGTCTTACAATGAGCAGTTCTTC. Translating it yields CASSLAVESYNEQFF.

This clonotype showed up many times. The rearrangement uses TRBV12-3 or TRBV12-4 and TRBJ2-6, with 12 bases lining up with TRBD2. The V segment lost 6 bases and the J segment 1 base; nucleotides outside the gene matches: 4. This CDR3 contains 17 residues. The CDR3 reads CASRLAGGPSGANVLTF. The CDR3 nucleotides read TGTGCCAGCAGGCTAGCGGGAGGGCCGTCTGGGGCCAACGTCCTGACTTTC.

Worth noting for this clonotype: The junction departs from germline at one end; a sequencing error may be responsible. V usage is TRBV6-1 and J usage is TRBJ1-6; D perhaps matches TRBD1 (6 bases). CDR1 and CDR2 from the germline V gene are MNHNS and SASEGT. The CDR3 is made up of 16 amino acids. The CDR3 spells CSSKARQETNNSPLHF. In DNA form, the CDR3 reads TGTTCCAGCAAGGCAAGACAGGAAACCAATAATTCACCCCTCCACTTT.

The table lists this clonotype with many counts. The chain recombines TRBV7-9 with TRBJ2-3; 14 bases align to TRBD2. The V gene end was trimmed by 0 bases and the J gene end by 4 bases; junction bases not matched to a gene: 9. Germline V CDR1 and CDR2: SEHNR, FQNEAQ (reference sequence). The CDR3 extends over 19 amino acids. In DNA form, the CDR3 reads TGTGCCAGCAGCTTAGCCCGACTAGCGGGAGGGCCCTCAGCAGATACGCAGTATTTT. Its translation is CASSLARLAGGPSADTQYF.

This chain connects TRBV28 to TRBJ1-5; D remains ambiguous. The ends were cut back, 7 bases at V and 0 bases at J, with 13 bases in the middle. In germline, CDR1 is MDHEN, CDR2 SYDVKM. The CDR3 contains 15 residues. The CDR3 is CASTLDGYSNQPQHF. For the CDR3, the DNA is TGTGCCAGCACCCTCGACGGGTATAGCAATCAGCCCCAGCATTTT.

As regards this clonotype: A read error may be the cause here, since a much bigger clone is one base away. The CDR3 end shows no conserved phenylalanine or tryptophan, and so a read error is likely. The V and J genes are TRBV7-8 and TRBJ1-5; D might be TRBD1 (5 bases). This CDR3 comprises 14 residues. The germline V gene has CDR1 SGHVS and CDR2 FQNEAQ. V gave up 5 bases and J gave up 4 bases, with 12 bases separating them. The CDR3 protein is CASSGTGDNQPQHL. CDR3 DNA sequence: TGTGCCAGCAGCGGTACAGGCGATAATCAGCCCCAGCATTTG.

The rearrangement uses TRBV9 and TRBJ2-2; TRBD1 aligns across 7 bases. In germline, CDR1 is SGDLS, CDR2 YYNGEE. With 3 bases clipped from V and 2 bases from J, the junction kept 4 bases outside the gene matches. The CDR3 runs 15 residues. The CDR3 nucleotides are TGTGCCAGCAGCGCCGGGGACAGTAACACCGGGGAGCTGTTTTTT. Its translation is CASSAGDSNTGELFF.

This clonotype was observed a handful of times. The CDR3: CASRAGQGGGDGYTF. The CDR3 DNA follows: TGTGCCAGCAGGGCCGGACAGGGTGGGGGGGATGGCTACACCTTC. The gene calls are TRBV9 and TRBJ1-2; 8 nucleotides agree with TRBD1. J gave up 6 bases and V 5 bases, and 12 bases lay outside the gene matches. The length of the CDR3 is 15 residues. CDR1 and CDR2 (germline): SGDLS, YYNGEE. Full variable domain (rest looked up from reference TRBV9 and TRBJ1-2): DSGVTQTPKHLITATGQRVTLRCSPRSGDLSVYWYQQSLDQGLQFLIQYYNGEERAKGNILERFSAQQFPDLHSELNLSSLELGDSALYFCASRAGQGGGDGYTFGSGTRLTVV.

The rearrangement uses TRBV27 and TRBJ2-1, with D tentatively TRBD2 (5 bases). The CDR3 has 15 amino acids. The V gene lost 1 base and the J gene lost 5 bases, with 12 bases spanning the gap. Germline-derived CDR1 and CDR2 are MNHEY and SMNVEV (reference sequence). The CDR3 here is CASSLFSGRDNEQFF. The CDR3 DNA is TGTGCCAGCAGTTTATTTAGTGGGAGAGACAATGAGCAGTTCTTC.

V is TRBV27 and J is TRBJ2-7; 7 bases align to TRBD1. Trimming removed 5 bases from V and 5 bases from J; junction bases left unmatched: 9. Germline V CDR1 and CDR2: MNHEY, SMNVEV (reference sequence). This CDR3 contains 14 residues. CDR3 residues: CASSPVTGSHEQYF. The CDR3 coding sequence is TGTGCCAGCAGTCCCGTGACAGGGTCCCACGAGCAGTACTTC.

A few counts support this clonotype. The chain uses TRBV5-6 and TRBJ1-2; D may be TRBD1 (5 bases). CDR1 is SGHDT and CDR2 is YYEEEE in the germline V gene. This CDR3 region has 14 residues. V was shortened by 2 bases and J by 2 bases, with 10 bases between the two germline ends. The CDR3 loop is CASSFATANYGYTF. The CDR3 DNA follows: TGTGCCAGCAGCTTTGCGACAGCGAACTATGGCTACACCTTC.